The next 31 T cell receptor beta chains were all read from a single sample in a study of multiple sclerosis patients with progressive multifocal leukoencephalopathy. TCRdb's table, derived via immunoSEQ multiplex PCR, lists solely in-frame clones and lacks some. Of 30,000 or so clones in the sample, 75% to 90% were seen once. Time point of the sample: time of PML onset. Source: PBMCs, taken from a patient treated with natalizumab. All receptors derive from a young woman with progressive multifocal leukoencephalopathy.

The J gene is TRBJ2-5, the V gene TRBV27; D may be TRBD1 (6 bases). The DNA end favors TRBJ2-7, so the J call may be wrong. The CDR3 is made up of 14 amino acids. Germline V gene lookup returns CDR1 MNHEY and CDR2 SMNVEV (reference sequence). CDR3 region: CASSLGGSPREQYF. In DNA form, the CDR3 reads TGTGCCAGCAGTTTAGGGGGCTCTCCCCGCGAGCAGTACTTC.

V gene TRBV10-3 combines with J gene TRBJ1-1; 9 bases match TRBD1. The trim removed 6 bases at V and 8 bases at J, leaving 10 bases unmatched. The CDR3 contains 14 residues. Germline V gene data show CDR1 as ENHRY and CDR2 as SYGVKD. CDR3 nucleotide sequence: TGTGCCATCAGCCGGGACAGGGAGGAATCCGAAGCTTTCTTT. This translates into CAISRDREESEAFF.

The CDR3 coding sequence is TGTGCCAGCATGGGCAGGGTTTCTGGAAACACCATATATTTT. Protein product: CASMGRVSGNTIYF. The gene calls are TRBV2 and TRBJ1-3, with D perhaps matching TRBD1 (5 bases). The CDR3 is made up of 14 amino acids. V shed 7 bases and J shed 1 base, with 11 bases lying between them. Looked up from germline, CDR1 is SNHLY and CDR2 is FYNNEI.

The chain couples TRBV6-5 to TRBJ1-4; D might be TRBD1 (5 bases). Trimming removed 8 bases from V and 6 bases from J, with 16 bases in between. Germline V gene lookup returns CDR1 MNHEY and CDR2 SVGAGI. The CDR3 is 14 amino acids. The CDR3 here is CASGRRGADEKLFF. In nucleotides, the CDR3 is TGTGCCAGCGGGAGGAGGGGCGCTGATGAAAAACTGTTTTTT.

The rearrangement links TRBV27 to TRBJ1-1; 8 nucleotides line up with TRBD1. J gave up 4 bases and V 3 bases, and 10 bases lay outside the gene matches. This CDR3 comprises 16 residues. The germline V gene encodes CDR1 MNHEY and CDR2 SMNVEV (reference sequence). CDR3 sequence: CASSLRGAGGVTEAFF. For the CDR3, the DNA is TGTGCCAGCAGTTTGAGGGGCGCAGGGGGCGTCACTGAAGCTTTCTTT.

This CDR3 is CASSYLAGGPPDEQFF. The CDR3 region has the DNA TGTGCCAGCAGTTACCTAGCGGGAGGCCCTCCGGATGAGCAGTTCTTC. The V and J genes are TRBV6-6 and TRBJ2-1; TRBD2 matches at 11 bases. The CDR3 contains 16 residues. V trimming: 2 bases; J trimming: 8 bases; junction bases outside the gene matches: 8. Germline CDR1 and CDR2: MNHNY and SVGAGI (reference sequence).

The gene calls are TRBV18 and TRBJ2-2, with 7 bases that match TRBD2. Looked up from germline, CDR1 is KGHSH and CDR2 is LQKENI. The junction had 6 bases not matched to a gene; V was cut back by 5 bases and J by 0 bases. This CDR3 region has 16 residues. The CDR3 DNA reads as TGTGCCAGCTCAACCCAGCGGGGTCCGAACACCGGGGAGCTGTTTTTT. As protein: CASSTQRGPNTGELFF.

The rearrangement joins TRBV5-4 to TRBJ2-1; 10 nucleotides align to TRBD2. The CDR3 length is 15 residues. Germline trimming cut 3 bases from V and 3 bases from J; bases unmatched to any gene: 3. Per the germline V gene, CDR1 is SGHNT and CDR2 is YYREEE (reference sequence). The CDR3: CASSSLAGDYNEQFF. The CDR3 nucleotides read TGTGCCAGCAGCTCTCTAGCGGGAGACTACAATGAGCAGTTCTTC.

The V call is TRBV5-1, the J call TRBJ2-1, with D perhaps TRBD2 (7 bases). V gave up 3 bases and J gave up 8 bases, with 18 bases separating them. Germline V CDR1 and CDR2: SGHRS, YFSETQ. The CDR3 spans 15 residues. DNA of the CDR3: TGCGCCAGCAGCTCCGCAGGGGTAGCGGGCCATGAGCAGTTCTTC. Protein sequence: CASSSAGVAGHEQFF.

CDR3 region: CASSLRLLASGANVLTF. CDR3 in DNA: TGTGCCAGCAGCTTGCGACTGCTAGCCTCTGGGGCCAACGTCCTGACTTTC. The V call is TRBV5-4, the J call TRBJ2-6; weak D call: TRBD2 (5 bases). V gave up 1 base and J gave up 0 bases, with 11 bases separating them. The germline V gene encodes CDR1 SGHNT and CDR2 YYREEE (reference sequence). The CDR3 has 17 amino acids.

The chain joins TRBV28 to TRBJ2-1; 14 bases align to TRBD2. Trimming took 2 bases from V and 9 from J; bases not matched to a gene: 12. Germline CDR1 MDHEN, CDR2 SYDVKM. The length of the CDR3 is 18 residues. The CDR3 sequence is CASSLRRTSGGMGAEQFF. CDR3 coding DNA: TGTGCCAGCAGTTTAAGAAGGACTAGCGGGGGGATGGGGGCTGAGCAGTTCTTC.

V gene TRBV28 combines with J gene TRBJ2-3; 10 bases map to TRBD1. The germline gives CDR1 MDHEN, CDR2 SYDVKM. This CDR3 spans 16 amino acids. J was trimmed by 3 bases and V by 4 bases; bases with no gene match: 7. CDR3 DNA: TGTGCCAGCAGTTCCGCAGGGACAGGGGATACAGATACGCAGTATTTT. Residues: CASSSAGTGDTDTQYF. Full variable domain (missing parts from reference TRBV28 and TRBJ2-3): DVKVTQSSRYLVKRTGEKVFLECVQDMDHENMFWYRQDPGLGLRLIYFSYDVKMKEKGDIPEGYSVSREKKERFSLILESASTNQTSMYLCASSSAGTGDTDTQYFGPGTRLTVL.

This clone has a handful of counts. The chain carries TRBV21-1 and TRBJ2-7; no DNA check was done on the table's D call, TRBD2. TRBV21-1 is listed as a pseudogene. The CDR3 is 14 residues long. CDR3 loop: CASSMTRGAYEQYF. In nucleotides, the CDR3 is TGTGCCAGCAGCATGACTAGAGGGGCCTACGAGCAGTACTTC.

The chain carries TRBV5-6 and TRBJ1-2, with 10 nucleotides matching TRBD1. This CDR3 is built from 16 residues. The V gene's germline CDR1 is SGHDT and CDR2 YYEEEE. Unmatched junction bases numbered 6, after V lost 0 bases and J lost 4 bases. The CDR3 DNA sequence: TGTGCCAGCAGCTTGGTTGACAGGGGGCCGAGCTATGGCTACACCTTC. It yields the protein CASSLVDRGPSYGYTF. Using reference TRBV5-6 and TRBJ1-2 for the parts outside the CDR3, the full variable domain is DAGVTQSPTHLIKTRGQQVTLRCSPKSGHDTVSWYQQALGQGPQFIFQYYEEEERQRGNFPDRFSGHQFPNYSSELNVNALLLGDSALYLCASSLVDRGPSYGYTFGSGTRLTVV.

The chain couples TRBV5-5 to TRBJ1-2; D is possibly TRBD1 (5 bases). The V end lost 4 bases, the J end lost 5 bases, and 18 bases lay between the germline ends. CDR3 length: 15 amino acids. Germline values: CDR1 SGHKS, CDR2 YYEKEE (reference sequence). CDR3 protein: CASSPTGTDLYGYTF. The CDR3 region has the DNA TGTGCCAGCAGCCCAACCGGGACGGATTTATATGGCTACACCTTC.

This clone was picked up one time. The CDR3 sequence is CAWSVQVASTIYF. The CDR3 bases are TGTGCCTGGAGTGTACAGGTCGCGTCCACCATATATTTT. The chain uses TRBV30 and TRBJ1-3, with D tentatively TRBD1 (5 bases). The CDR3 covers 13 residues. V lost 0 bases to trimming and J lost 9 bases, with 12 bases between them. Germline V gene data show CDR1 as GTSNPN and CDR2 as SVGIG (reference sequence). The full variable domain, with the rest looked up from reference TRBV30 and TRBJ1-3, is SQTIHQWPATLVQPVGSPLSLECTVEGTSNPNLYWYRQAAGRGLQLLFYSVGIGQISSEVPQNLSASRPQDRQFILSSKKLLLSDSGFYLCAWSVQVASTIYFGEGSWLTVV.

CDR3 DNA sequence: TGTGCCAGCAGCCCCGGGGCAGGGCTAGGATACGAGCAGTACTTC. Protein product: CASSPGAGLGYEQYF. V usage is TRBV7-8 and J usage is TRBJ2-7, with D perhaps TRBD1 or TRBD2 (5 bases each). CDR1 and CDR2 (germline): SGHVS, FQNEAQ. V lost 5 bases and J 4 bases, leaving 18 bases between the germline ends. CDR3 length: 15 amino acids.

J is TRBJ2-3 and V is TRBV6-4, with TRBD2 matching 11 bases. V gave up 6 bases and J gave up 1 base; unmatched junction bases: 3. The germline gives CDR1 MRHNA, CDR2 SNTAGT. The CDR3 length is 15 residues. The DNA for the CDR3 is TGTGCCAGCAGCGAGGGACTAGCGGGCACAGATACGCAGTATTTT. It is translated as CASSEGLAGTDTQYF.

The J gene is TRBJ2-5, the V gene TRBV11-2, with D unclear. V shed 4 bases and J shed 2 bases, with 8 bases lying between them. The germline V gene has CDR1 SGHAT and CDR2 FQNNGV. The CDR3 extends over 13 amino acids. The CDR3 DNA is TGTGCCAGCAGCTATAGCAGACAAGAGACCCAGTACTTC. This sequence encodes CASSYSRQETQYF.

The genes are TRBV7-2 and TRBJ2-1; 7 bases agree with TRBD2. The CDR3 length is 16 residues. Germline lookup yields CDR1 SGHTA and CDR2 FQGNSA. With 5 bases clipped from V and 5 bases from J, the junction kept 12 bases outside the gene matches. CDR3 amino acids: CASSPTGLVRNNEQFF. In nucleotides, the CDR3 is TGTGCCAGCAGCCCCACCGGACTAGTCCGGAACAATGAGCAGTTCTTC.

This chain connects TRBV5-1 to TRBJ2-1; D possibly corresponds to TRBD2 (5 bases). This CDR3 has 15 amino acids. Germline V gene data show CDR1 as SGHRS and CDR2 as YFSETQ. With 0 bases removed from V and 0 bases from J, the gap between germline ends came to 7 bases. CDR3 sequence reads: CASSLGGSSYNEQFF. CDR3 sequence (DNA): TGCGCCAGCAGCTTGGGAGGGTCCTCCTACAATGAGCAGTTCTTC.

The chain joins TRBV30 to TRBJ2-7; D tentatively reads TRBD1 or TRBD2 (5 bases each). The V and J ends lost 0 bases and 6 bases respectively, with 18 bases between them. This CDR3 has 15 residues. Germline lookup yields CDR1 GTSNPN and CDR2 SVGIG (reference sequence). In DNA, the CDR3 is TGTGCCTGGAGTGTACATGCTATCGGGGCTAGCGAGCAGTACTTC. Amino acid sequence: CAWSVHAIGASEQYF.

The table lists this clone with a count of one. The gene calls are TRBV7-3 and TRBJ2-2, with D unclear. Germline assignment: CDR1 SGHTA and CDR2 FQGTGA. The CDR3 sequence is 14 residues long. Trimming pared 2 bases from V and 2 bases from J, leaving 6 bases between. The CDR3, as DNA: TGTGCCAGCAGCTTAGTTCCCAACACCGGGGAGCTGTTTTTT. This codes for CASSLVPNTGELFF. The entire variable domain, with the rest obtained from reference TRBV7-3 and TRBJ2-2, is as follows: GAGVSQTPSNKVTEKGKYVELRCDPISGHTALYWYRQSLGQGPEFLIYFQGTGAADDSGLPNDRFFAVRPEGSVSTLKIQRTERGDSAVYLCASSLVPNTGELFFGEGSRLTVL.

The genes are TRBV5-1 and TRBJ2-1; 11 nucleotides line up with TRBD2. CDR1 is SGHRS, CDR2 YFSETQ, per germline. The CDR3 extends over 15 amino acids. With V trimmed by 4 bases and J by 8 bases, 8 bases remained unmatched. This CDR3 reads CASSLISGRGDEQFF. The CDR3 nucleotides read TGCGCCAGCAGCCTAATTAGCGGGAGGGGCGATGAGCAGTTCTTC. Supplemented by reference TRBV5-1 and TRBJ2-1, the full variable domain reads KAGVTQTPRYLIKTRGQQVTLSCSPISGHRSVSWYQQTPGQGLQFLFEYFSETQRNKGNFPGRFSGRQFSNSRSEMNVSTLELGDSALYLCASSLISGRGDEQFFGPGTRLTVL.

This clone came up a few times. The CDR3 is CATSRDVSNTEAFF. DNA of the CDR3: TGTGCCACCAGCAGAGATGTTTCGAACACTGAAGCTTTCTTT. The V call is TRBV15, the J call TRBJ1-1, with D hard to call. The CDR3 has 14 residues. The germline V gene has CDR1 LNHNV and CDR2 YYDKDF (reference sequence). The V end lost 0 bases, the J end lost 1 base, and 6 bases lay between the germline ends.

The CDR3 coding sequence is TGTGCCAGCAGCGGCCGCGGGACTAGCGGGGACTACGAGCAGTACTTC. Translated, it gives CASSGRGTSGDYEQYF. The V and J genes are TRBV7-9 and TRBJ2-7; 13 positions match TRBD2. From germline, CDR1 is SEHNR and CDR2 FQNEAQ (reference sequence). V shed 5 bases, J shed 3 bases, and the junction held 7 bases outside the gene matches. This CDR3 comprises 16 residues.

In DNA, the CDR3 is TGTGCCAGTACCGACGGTCTGAACACTGAAGCTTTCTTT. Translation: CASTDGLNTEAFF. The V call is TRBV19, the J call TRBJ1-1, with no clear D. CDR3 length: 13 residues. Germline V CDR1 and CDR2: LNHDA, SQIVND (reference sequence). Trimming pared 7 bases from V and 0 bases from J, leaving 9 bases between.

The chain uses TRBV6-6 and TRBJ2-3; D gene ambiguous. Germline V gene data show CDR1 as MNHNY and CDR2 as SVGAGI (reference sequence). The CDR3 contains 12 residues. Trimming shortened V by 2 bases and J by 6 bases, and 6 bases separated the two germline ends. In DNA form, the CDR3 reads TGTGCCAGCAGTTACGCGGATGATACGCAGTATTTT. It is translated as CASSYADDTQYF.

This clone appeared a few times. The V and J genes are TRBV18 and TRBJ1-2, with a tentative D call TRBD1 (5 bases). In germline, CDR1 is KGHSH, CDR2 LQKENI. V was trimmed by 2 bases and J by 3 bases, leaving 10 bases between them. The CDR3 runs to 14 residues. The CDR3 loop is CASSPKGRDYGYTF. The DNA for the CDR3 is TGTGCCAGCTCACCAAAGGGACGGGACTATGGCTACACCTTC. The whole variable domain, filled in from reference TRBV18 and TRBJ1-2, reads NAGVMQNPRHLVRRRGQEARLRCSPMKGHSHVYWYRQLPEEGLKFMVYLQKENIIDESGMPKERFSAEFPKEGPSILRIQQVVRGDSAAYFCASSPKGRDYGYTFGSGTRLTVV.

The chain couples TRBV2 to TRBJ2-1; D ambiguous. V shed 6 bases and J shed 8 bases, with 8 bases lying between them. Germline V lookup: CDR1 SNHLY, CDR2 FYNNEI. The CDR3 length is 11 residues. Here the CDR3 reads CASRDLDEQFF. The CDR3 region has the DNA TGTGCCAGCAGGGACCTCGATGAGCAGTTCTTC.

The chain combines TRBV7-9 with TRBJ1-4; D is possibly TRBD1 (5 bases). The V and J ends lost 5 bases and 3 bases respectively, with 13 bases between them. Germline lookup yields CDR1 SEHNR and CDR2 FQNEAQ (reference sequence). This CDR3 has 15 residues. CDR3 DNA: TGTGCCAGCAGCCCCCGGGGGACTTCTAATGAAAAACTGTTTTTT. This sequence encodes CASSPRGTSNEKLFF.